These T cell receptor beta chains were read from a single sample in a study of chemoradiotherapy in HPV16-positive cancers. Some clones are missing from TCRdb's copy, which holds only in-frame ones; the method was immunoSEQ multiplex PCR. Among roughly 600 clones, 80% to 90% were seen once, and the ten largest hold around 8.1%. The source material was tumor tissue, sampled from a patient who underwent chemoradiotherapy. The receptors were gathered from a human donor with HPV-associated anogenital cancer. Each CDR3 is given with its conserved first and last residue. A D gene is named only where the DNA matches it firmly. Clone size is given for some rows only: seen once, a few or many times, or a class if the clone is expanded.

J gene,D gene,clone size,V gene,CDR3 protein,CDR3 DNA
TRBJ2-6,.,.,TRBV10-2,CASSGAATSNKSGQRPDF,TGCGCCAGCAGTGGTGCTGCCACTTCTAACAAGTCGGGCCAACGTCCTGACTTC
TRBJ1-1,.,.,TRBV13,CASSLFGGNTEAFF,TGTGCCAGCAGCTTATTCGGGGGGAACACTGAAGCTTTCTTT
TRBJ1-1,.,.,TRBV18,CASSPPEVNTEAFF,TGTGCCAGCTCACCCCCGGAGGTGAACACTGAAGCTTTCTTT
TRBJ2-7,.,.,TRBV25-1,CASSDAQGDTWEQYF,TGTGCCAGCAGTGACGCGCAGGGCGATACGTGGGAGCAGTACTTC
TRBJ2-3,TRBD1,.,TRBV5-1,CASSLRGRTGTDTQYF,TGCGCCAGCAGCCTAAGGGGGCGGACAGGCACAGATACGCAGTATTTT
TRBJ2-5,.,.,TRBV5-8,CASSPRRGAGETQYF,TGTGCCAGCAGCCCCCGTCGTGGGGCAGGAGAGACCCAGTACTTC
TRBJ2-6,.,.,TRBV27,CASSRTYLAQSRANVLTF,TGTGCCAGCAGTAGAACGTACCTGGCACAAAGTCGGGCCAACGTCCTGACTTTC
TRBJ1-1,.,.,TRBV2,CASIVGVRINEAFF,TGTGCCAGCATTGTTGGGGTCCGAATCAATGAAGCTTTCTTT
TRBJ1-1,TRBD1,.,TRBV6-1,CASSLRDRDTEAFF,TGTGCCAGCAGTCTCCGGGACAGGGATACTGAAGCTTTCTTT
TRBJ1-6,.,.,TRBV7-6,CASSSELLGSSYNSPLHF,TGTGCCAGCAGCTCCGAGCTGCTGGGAAGCTCCTATAATTCACCCCTCCACTTT
TRBJ2-2,.,.,TRBV11-2,CASSPIYTGELFF,TGTGCCAGCAGCCCAATCTACACCGGGGAGCTGTTTTTT
TRBJ2-1,TRBD2,.,TRBV6-5,CASSYSMAGGPGEQFF,TGTGCCAGCAGTTACAGTATGGCGGGGGGGCCCGGTGAGCAGTTCTTC
TRBJ2-3,TRBD2,.,TRBV19,CASSELAGVTDTQYF,TGTGCCAGTAGTGAACTAGCGGGAGTCACAGATACGCAGTATTTT
TRBJ2-3,.,.,TRBV21-1,CASRLTATVMQDTQYF,TGTGCCAGCAGACTCACTGCTACAGTCATGCAAGATACGCAGTATTTT
TRBJ1-1,TRBD1,.,TRBV7-9,CASSLDQGATEAFF,TGTGCCAGCAGCTTAGATCAGGGGGCCACTGAAGCTTTCTTT
TRBJ2-7,TRBD2,.,TRBV5-5,CASSGGLADYGQYF,TGTGCCAGCAGCGGGGGACTAGCGGATTACGGACAGTACTTC
TRBJ1-1,.,.,TRBV6-1,CASSEQLGFEAFF,TGTGCCAGCAGCGAGCAGTTGGGCTTTGAAGCTTTCTTT
TRBJ1-1,.,.,TRBV6-4,CASNGRPFIF,TGTGCCAGCAACGGACGCCCATTCATCTTT
TRBJ2-7,.,.,TRBV2,CASSASGTTRYF,TGTGCCAGCAGTGCCTCCGGGACAACGCGGTACTTC
TRBJ2-3,.,.,TRBV7-2,CASSRSVGGDTQYF,TGTGCCAGCAGCCGTTCGGTGGGAGGAGATACGCAGTATTTT
TRBJ1-2,TRBD1,.,TRBV11-2,CASSDDRGTDGYTF,TGTGCCAGCAGCGATGACAGGGGGACGGATGGCTACACCTTC
TRBJ2-3,.,.,TRBV6-5,CATGQGTDTQYF,TGTGCTACAGGGCAGGGCACAGATACGCAGTATTTT
TRBJ1-2,.,.,TRBV5-4,CASSLMVGGGGGYGYTF,TGTGCCAGCAGCTTGATGGTGGGGGGTGGAGGGGGCTATGGCTACACCTTC
TRBJ1-6,.,.,TRBV18,CASSPYGVPDSPLHF,TGTGCCAGCTCACCGTATGGTGTTCCGGATTCACCCCTCCACTTT
TRBJ2-7,.,.,TRBV15,CATSRDAGTYEQYF,TGTGCCACCAGCAGAGATGCAGGGACTTACGAGCAGTACTTC
TRBJ1-6,.,.,TRBV6-1,CASSEEQGSGSPLHF,TGTGCCAGCAGTGAGGAACAGGGCTCTGGATCACCCCTCCACTTT
TRBJ1-2,.,.,TRBV5-1,CASSLVSQGGGYTF,TGCGCCAGCAGCTTGGTTTCCCAGGGAGGAGGCTACACCTTC
TRBJ2-5,.,once,TRBV5-1,CASRRGEETQYF,TGCGCCAGCCGAAGGGGGGAAGAGACCCAGTACTTC
TRBJ1-2,.,.,TRBV9,CASSASPKIQGDYYGYTF,TGTGCCAGCAGCGCCAGCCCTAAAATACAGGGTGACTACTATGGCTACACCTTC
TRBJ2-7,TRBD1,few,TRBV4-3,CASSQRDRGEQYF,TGCGCCAGCAGCCAACGGGACAGGGGCGAGCAGTACTTC
TRBJ2-3,.,.,TRBV5-1,CASSLIGQDTQYF,TGCGCCAGCAGCTTGATAGGACAAGATACGCAGTATTTT
TRBJ2-1,TRBD2,.,TRBV7-3,CASSPYGGGSYNEQFF,TGTGCCAGCAGCCCCTATGGGGGGGGCTCCTACAATGAGCAGTTCTTC
TRBJ2-5,TRBD2,.,TRBV25-1,CASSVAGGSQETQYF,TGTGCCAGCAGTGTCGCGGGGGGGAGCCAAGAGACCCAGTACTTC
TRBJ2-7,TRBD1,.,TRBV6-1,CASKRTGDSYEQYF,TGTGCCAGCAAACGGACAGGGGATTCCTACGAGCAGTACTTC
TRBJ2-1,TRBD2,.,TRBV27,CASSRASGVHGEQFF,TGTGCCAGCAGTCGAGCTAGCGGGGTACACGGTGAGCAGTTCTTC